Below are 32 T cell receptor beta chains sequenced from a single sample in a study of shared clonotypes between healthy human individuals. The data were produced by immunoSEQ multiplex PCR, yet TCRdb's version contains in-frame clones alone and is incomplete. The sample holds approximately 1.1 million clones, 78% seen once. Specimen: memory CD4+ T cells from PBMCs. Subset indicated: CD45RA-negative fraction. The receptors shown here come from a man between 18 and 35 years old in good health. Some clones in this sample may be carry-over from other donors' samples.

The chain links TRBV25-1 to TRBJ1-1; TRBD1 aligns across 7 bases. The junction had 4 bases not matched to a gene; V was cut back by 0 bases and J by 6 bases. The V gene's germline CDR1 is MGHDK and CDR2 SYGVNS. The CDR3 extends over 14 amino acids. As DNA, the CDR3 is TGTGCCAGCAGTGAATATTCAGGGGGGTCTGAAGCTTTCTTT. Protein product: CASSEYSGGSEAFF.

This chain links TRBV6-5 with TRBJ2-6; no firm D call. Germline CDR1 reads MNHEY; CDR2 reads SVGAGI. V was clipped by 4 bases and J by 2 bases, with 6 bases between them. The CDR3 totals 14 residues. CDR3 residues: CASSSLTGANVLTF. For the CDR3, the DNA is TGTGCCAGCAGTTCGTTGACTGGGGCCAACGTCCTGACTTTC.

This clone was detected a few times. V and J are TRBV10-2 and TRBJ1-6; D uncertain. The ends were cut back, 5 bases at V and 10 bases at J, with 9 bases in the middle. Germline V gene data show CDR1 as WSHSY and CDR2 as SAAADI. This CDR3 has 12 amino acids. As DNA, the CDR3 is TGCGCCAGCAGTCTAACGGACTCACCCCTCCACTTT. This translates into CASSLTDSPLHF.

V and J are TRBV7-2 and TRBJ2-3; TRBD2 agrees at 10 bases. CDR1 and CDR2 from the germline V gene are SGHTA and FQGNSA. After removal of 6 bases from V and 3 bases from J, the junction contained 6 bases not matched to a gene. CDR3 length: 15 residues. The CDR3 region is CASRAGTSVTDTQYF. The DNA for the CDR3 is TGTGCCAGCAGGGCTGGGACTAGCGTTACAGATACGCAGTATTTT.

The chain carries TRBV5-8 and TRBJ2-7; TRBD1 agrees at 11 bases. The CDR3 contains 16 residues. Germline V gene sequence: CDR1 SGHTS, CDR2 YDEGEE. V dropped 5 bases and J dropped 4; count of bases not matched to a gene: 11. CDR3 in DNA: TGTGCCAGCAGACGTACCGGGACAGGGGGTCTATACGAGCAGTACTTC. Translating gives CASRRTGTGGLYEQYF.

The gene calls are TRBV7-9 and TRBJ1-2, with D maybe TRBD1 (6 bases). V gave up 4 bases and J gave up 2 bases, with 11 bases separating them. CDR3 length equals 14 residues. Germline CDR1 SEHNR, CDR2 FQNEAQ (reference sequence). The CDR3 region is CASSSTGTNYGYTF. Written as DNA, the CDR3 is TGTGCCAGCAGCTCAACAGGGACCAACTATGGCTACACCTTC.

This chain connects TRBV5-1 to TRBJ2-5, with D tentatively TRBD2 (6 bases). The germline V and J ends were trimmed by 3 bases and 5 bases, with 14 bases remaining between them. This CDR3 is built from 14 residues. CDR1 is SGHRS and CDR2 is YFSETQ in the germline V gene. The CDR3: CASSSFGGGETQYF. In DNA form, the CDR3 reads TGCGCCAGCAGCTCGTTCGGGGGTGGCGAGACCCAGTACTTC.

This chain uses TRBV5-1 with TRBJ1-4; D call uncertain. The CDR3 spans 14 residues. Trimming cost V 4 bases and J 7 bases, with 14 bases left between them. Per the germline V gene, CDR1 is SGHRS and CDR2 is YFSETQ. This CDR3 reads CASSRGSSGEKLFF. The CDR3 DNA reads TGCGCCAGCAGCCGGGGATCCAGCGGTGAAAAACTGTTTTTT.

The chain couples TRBV19 to TRBJ2-3; 7 bases line up with TRBD1. J was trimmed by 2 bases and V by 7 bases; bases with no gene match: 12. CDR3 length: 16 residues. The germline V gene has CDR1 LNHDA and CDR2 SQIVND (reference sequence). The CDR3 bases are TGTGCCAGTAATCCTCCCGGGGACAGCTACACAGATACGCAGTATTTT. Protein: CASNPPGDSYTDTQYF.

The J gene is TRBJ2-2, the V gene TRBV29-1; D gene unclear. CDR1 and CDR2 (germline): SQVTM, ANQGSEA. V gave up 4 bases and J gave up 1 base, with 10 bases separating them. This CDR3 has 14 amino acids. CDR3 amino acids: CSVAAAMNTGELFF. In DNA, the CDR3 is TGCAGCGTTGCAGCAGCTATGAACACCGGGGAGCTGTTTTTT.

This clone was picked up one time. CDR3 DNA: TGTGCCAGCAGCTTATCAGGGGTGAATCAGCCCCAGCATTTT. Translating gives CASSLSGVNQPQHF. The chain carries TRBV7-2 and TRBJ1-5; maybe TRBD1 (6 bases). The germline V and J ends were trimmed by 2 bases and 4 bases, with 9 bases remaining between them. The germline V gene has CDR1 SGHTA and CDR2 FQGNSA. The CDR3 length is 14 residues.

The J gene is TRBJ1-3, the V gene TRBV7-6; D might be TRBD1 (5 bases). CDR1 and CDR2 (germline): SGHVS, FNYEAQ. This CDR3 contains 15 residues. V lost 4 bases and J 0 bases, leaving 10 bases between the germline ends. In DNA form, the CDR3 reads TGTGCCAGCAGCTCGACAGAGTTCTCTGGAAACACCATATATTTT. Its translation: CASSSTEFSGNTIYF.

V usage is TRBV5-6 and J usage is TRBJ2-4, with D hard to call. The V end was cut by 1 base, the J end by 7 bases, with 15 bases between. This CDR3 spans 15 amino acids. Per the germline V gene, CDR1 is SGHDT and CDR2 is YYEEEE. CDR3 amino acids: CASSLKGKVGNIQYF. The CDR3 region has the DNA TGTGCCAGCAGCTTGAAAGGGAAGGTGGGGAACATTCAGTACTTC.

This chain joins TRBV15 and TRBJ2-2; D is undetermined. The germline gives CDR1 LNHNV, CDR2 YYDKDF (reference sequence). V was shortened by 1 base and J by 0 bases, with 12 bases between the two germline ends. CDR3 length: 17 amino acids. CDR3 sequence: CATSRGMRGANTGELFF. CDR3 coding DNA: TGTGCCACCAGCAGAGGAATGCGTGGGGCGAACACCGGGGAGCTGTTTTTT.

V gene TRBV11-1 combines with J gene TRBJ2-2, with no clear D. V was shortened by 5 bases and J by 7 bases, with 17 bases between the two germline ends. The germline V gene encodes CDR1 SGHAT and CDR2 FQDESV (reference sequence). This CDR3 has 15 amino acids. The CDR3 nucleotides read TGTGCCAGCAGCCCGAGTCCCGGGCCGAACGGGGAGCTGTTTTTT. It encodes CASSPSPGPNGELFF.

The gene calls are TRBV7-2 and TRBJ2-1; 14 bases are shared with TRBD2. The ends lost 5 bases at V and 6 bases at J; junction bases unmatched: 6. Germline CDR1 is SGHTA and CDR2 is FQGNSA. The CDR3 is made up of 16 amino acids. The CDR3 DNA reads as TGTGCCAGCAGCGTCTCCGGGACTAGCGGGAGCAATGAGCAGTTCTTC. This gives the protein CASSVSGTSGSNEQFF.

The chain combines TRBV4-1 with TRBJ2-5; 13 bases match TRBD2. Germline V gives CDR1 MGHRA, CDR2 YSYEKL. The V gene end was trimmed by 4 bases and the J gene end by 5 bases; junction bases not matched to a gene: 10. This CDR3 has 17 residues. CDR3 in DNA: TGCGCCAGCAGCCGAGGACTAGCGGGGGAGGTAGGGGAGACCCAGTACTTC. This sequence encodes CASSRGLAGEVGETQYF.

V and J are TRBV28 and TRBJ2-1; tentatively, D is TRBD1 (5 bases). This CDR3 contains 14 residues. Deletions cut 5 bases from V and 10 bases from J, with 18 bases between. CDR1 is MDHEN and CDR2 is SYDVKM in the germline V gene. The CDR3 coding sequence is TGTGCCAGCAGTCAGATGAGTGGCCCAGGGGAGCAGTTCTTC. It specifies CASSQMSGPGEQFF.

The chain couples TRBV11-2 to TRBJ2-7, with D unresolved. The CDR3 runs to 13 residues. The V end lost 5 bases, the J end lost 2 bases, and 10 bases lay between the germline ends. The germline gives CDR1 SGHAT, CDR2 FQNNGV. CDR3 in DNA: TGTGCCAGCAGCCTGACTGAGACCTACGAGCAGTACTTC. Translation gives CASSLTETYEQYF.

The rearrangement uses TRBV27 and TRBJ1-2; the D is unclear. Trimming removed 0 bases from V and 2 bases from J, with 10 bases in between. CDR3 size: 15 residues. Per germline, CDR1 MNHEY and CDR2 SMNVEV (reference sequence). The CDR3 DNA reads TGTGCCAGCAGTTTATCGGTGCCACTCAACTATGGCTACACCTTC. Translated: CASSLSVPLNYGYTF.

This clone came up a few times. Other DNA variants within this sample encode the same CDR3. This chain joins TRBV6-1 and TRBJ2-2; 10 bases map to TRBD1. CDR1 is MNHNS and CDR2 is SASEGT in the germline V gene. The ends lost 6 bases at V and 4 bases at J; junction bases unmatched: 2. This CDR3 region has 14 residues. The CDR3 loop reads CASRRTGGTGELFF. The CDR3 DNA follows: TGTGCCAGCAGAAGGACAGGGGGCACCGGGGAGCTGTTTTTT.

CDR3 sequence (DNA): TGTGCCAGCTCACAAACCGTAGCGGGAGGCTACGAGCAGTACTTC. Translation gives CASSQTVAGGYEQYF. J is TRBJ2-7 and V is TRBV18; 10 bases align to TRBD2. The V gene end was trimmed by 4 bases and the J gene end by 3 bases; junction bases not matched to a gene: 6. CDR1 is KGHSH, CDR2 LQKENI, per germline. This CDR3 contains 15 residues.

The V call is TRBV6-1, the J call TRBJ1-4; TRBD1 matches 7 bases. Per the germline V gene, CDR1 is MNHNS and CDR2 is SASEGT. J gave up 5 bases and V 4 bases, and 7 bases lay outside the gene matches. There are 15 residues in the CDR3. CDR3 residues: CASSGRPGGNEKLFF. CDR3 bases: TGTGCCAGCAGTGGACGACCAGGGGGGAATGAAAAACTGTTTTTT.

The chain links TRBV2 to TRBJ2-7; D is perhaps TRBD2 (6 bases). The ends were cut back, 3 bases at V and 0 bases at J, with 9 bases in the middle. Germline V lookup: CDR1 SNHLY, CDR2 FYNNEI. The CDR3 totals 14 residues. Here the CDR3 DNA reads TGTGCCAGCAGTGAGACTAGGCACTCCTACGAGCAGTACTTC. Translated, it gives CASSETRHSYEQYF. The full variable domain, rest sourced from reference TRBV2 and TRBJ2-7, is EPEVTQTPSHQVTQMGQEVILRCVPISNHLYFYWYRQILGQKVEFLVSFYNNEISEKSEIFDDQFSVERPDGSNFTLKIRSTKLEDSAMYFCASSETRHSYEQYFGPGTRLTVT.

The V gene is TRBV28, the J gene TRBJ2-1; 10 bases match TRBD2. The CDR3 loop spans 16 amino acids. Germline V gene data show CDR1 as MDHEN and CDR2 as SYDVKM. V shed 3 bases, J shed 12 bases, and the junction held 14 bases outside the gene matches. The CDR3 DNA sequence: TGTGCCAGCAGTTTGGCTTCGGGACTAGCGACCCGGGGGCAGTTCTTC. Its translation: CASSLASGLATRGQFF.

J is TRBJ2-7 and V is TRBV6-6, with 9 bases aligning to TRBD2. This CDR3 has 13 residues. Per the germline V gene, CDR1 is MNHNY and CDR2 is SVGAGI (reference sequence). J was trimmed by 3 bases and V by 8 bases; bases with no gene match: 5. CDR3 sequence (DNA): TGTGCCAGCCAGAGCGGGGGGATCTACGAGCAGTACTTC. Translating gives CASQSGGIYEQYF.

This clone was counted only a few times. The chain joins TRBV13 to TRBJ1-1, with 10 bases matching TRBD1. CDR1 and CDR2 (germline): PRHDT, FYEKMQ (reference sequence). Trimming at V came to 2 bases and at J to 10 bases, leaving 13 bases not matched to a gene. The CDR3 has 16 amino acids. This CDR3 reads CASSLNPWTGGWGAFF. In DNA form, the CDR3 reads TGTGCCAGCAGCTTAAACCCCTGGACAGGGGGTTGGGGAGCTTTCTTT.

The rearrangement joins TRBV28 to TRBJ1-2; D perhaps matches TRBD1 (5 bases). This CDR3 is 16 amino acids long. Trimming removed 5 bases from V and 4 bases from J, with 20 bases in between. Germline CDR1 reads MDHEN; CDR2 reads SYDVKM. The CDR3: CASSPATGLSSYGYTF. The CDR3 region has the DNA TGTGCCAGCAGTCCCGCAACAGGTCTCTCTTCCTATGGCTACACCTTC.

This chain uses TRBV4-2 with TRBJ2-5, with D perhaps TRBD2 (5 bases). The CDR3 runs to 15 residues. V dropped 0 bases and J dropped 1 base, with 9 bases sitting between them. CDR1 and CDR2 (germline): LGHNA, YNFKEQ. The CDR3 reads CASSQDPSPQETQYF. CDR3 DNA: TGTGCCAGCAGCCAAGATCCTAGCCCCCAAGAGACCCAGTACTTC.

The table lists this clone with a few counts. This chain uses TRBV10-2 with TRBJ1-3, with a possible D match to TRBD1 (5 bases). The germline V gene encodes CDR1 WSHSY and CDR2 SAAADI. Trimming pared 0 bases from V and 2 bases from J, leaving 5 bases between. This CDR3 region has 14 residues. The CDR3 bases are TGCGCCAGCAGTGAGTCAGGGGCTGGAAACACCATATATTTT. Translation: CASSESGAGNTIYF.

The V call is TRBV2, the J call TRBJ2-5, with 7 positions matching TRBD1. This CDR3 is built from 12 residues. Looked up from germline, CDR1 is SNHLY and CDR2 is FYNNEI. Unmatched junction bases numbered 2, after V lost 8 bases and J lost 2 bases. CDR3 sequence (DNA): TGTGCCAGCGGGACAGTACAAGAGACCCAGTACTTC. It encodes CASGTVQETQYF.

This chain connects TRBV2 to TRBJ2-2; D call uncertain. CDR3 length equals 12 residues. Germline CDR1 SNHLY, CDR2 FYNNEI. Trimming pared 8 bases from V and 6 bases from J, leaving 10 bases between. CDR3 nucleotide sequence: TGTGCCAGCGGACGGAGCGCCGGGGAGCTGTTTTTT. This translates into CASGRSAGELFF.